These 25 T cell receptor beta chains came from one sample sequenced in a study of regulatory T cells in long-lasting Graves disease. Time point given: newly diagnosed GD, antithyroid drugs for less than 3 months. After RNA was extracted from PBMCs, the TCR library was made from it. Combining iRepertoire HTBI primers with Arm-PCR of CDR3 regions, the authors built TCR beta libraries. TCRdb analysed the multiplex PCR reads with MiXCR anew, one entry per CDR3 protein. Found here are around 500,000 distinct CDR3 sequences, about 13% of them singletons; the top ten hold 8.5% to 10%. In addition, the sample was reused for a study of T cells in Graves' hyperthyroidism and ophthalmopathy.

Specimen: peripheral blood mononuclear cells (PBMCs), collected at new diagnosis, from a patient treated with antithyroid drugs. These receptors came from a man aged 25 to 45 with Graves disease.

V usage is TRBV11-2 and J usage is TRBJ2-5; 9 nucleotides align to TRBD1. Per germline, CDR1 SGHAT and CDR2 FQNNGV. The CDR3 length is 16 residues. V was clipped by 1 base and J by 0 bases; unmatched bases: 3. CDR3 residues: CASSLATGGYQETQYF. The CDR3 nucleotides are TGTGCCAGCAGCTTAGCGACAGGGGGGTACCAAGAGACCCAGTACTTC.

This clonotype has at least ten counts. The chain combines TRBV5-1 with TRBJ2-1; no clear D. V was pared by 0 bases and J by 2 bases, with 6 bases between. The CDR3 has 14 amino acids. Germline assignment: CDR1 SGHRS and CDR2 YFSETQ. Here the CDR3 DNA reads TGCGCCAGCAGCTTGGGGGTAGCCTACAATGAGCAGTTCTTC. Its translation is CASSLGVAYNEQFF.

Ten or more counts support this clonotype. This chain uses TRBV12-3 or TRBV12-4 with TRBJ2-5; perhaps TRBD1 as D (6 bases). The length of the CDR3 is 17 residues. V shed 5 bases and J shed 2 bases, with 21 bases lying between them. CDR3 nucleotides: TGTGCCAGCAGTCTAAAGGGCAGGGGAAGGGTACAAGAGACCCAGTACTTC. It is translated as CASSLKGRGRVQETQYF.

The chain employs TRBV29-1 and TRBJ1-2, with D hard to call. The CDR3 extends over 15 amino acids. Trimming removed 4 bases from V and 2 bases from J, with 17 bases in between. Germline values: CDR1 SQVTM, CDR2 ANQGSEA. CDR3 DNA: TGCAGCGTTGCCGTTTACCCCGGGAAAAACTATGGCTACACCTTC. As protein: CSVAVYPGKNYGYTF.

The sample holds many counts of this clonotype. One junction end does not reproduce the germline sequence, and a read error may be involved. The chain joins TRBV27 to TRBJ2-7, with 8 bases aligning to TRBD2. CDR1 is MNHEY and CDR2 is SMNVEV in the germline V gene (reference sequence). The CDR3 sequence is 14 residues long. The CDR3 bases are TGTGCCAGCAGTTTGAGCGGGAGCTCCCACGAGCAGTACTTC. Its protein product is CASSLSGSSHEQYF.

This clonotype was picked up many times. DNA of the CDR3: TGCAGCGTTGAAGATCAGGGGGGACAGCCCCAGCATTTT. Protein product: CSVEDQGGQPQHF. V is TRBV29-1 and J is TRBJ1-5; 7 bases are shared with TRBD1. Trimming cost V 0 bases and J 7 bases; bases outside gene matches: 3. Germline V CDR1 and CDR2: SQVTM, ANQGSEA. The CDR3 is 13 residues long.

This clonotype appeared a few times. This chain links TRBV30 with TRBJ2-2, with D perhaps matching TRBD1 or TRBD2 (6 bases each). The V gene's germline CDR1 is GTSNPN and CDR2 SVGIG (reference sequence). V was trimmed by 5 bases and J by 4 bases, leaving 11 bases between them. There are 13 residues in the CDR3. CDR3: CAWARGATGELFF. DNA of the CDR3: TGTGCCTGGGCGAGGGGGGCCACCGGGGAGCTGTTTTTT.

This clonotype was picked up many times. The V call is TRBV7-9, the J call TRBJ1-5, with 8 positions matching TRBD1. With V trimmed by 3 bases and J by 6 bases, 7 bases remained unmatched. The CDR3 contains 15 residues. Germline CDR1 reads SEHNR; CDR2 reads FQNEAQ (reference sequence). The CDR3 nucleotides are TGTGCCAGCAGCTTGAAGGACAGGGTGGTTCAGCCCCAGCATTTT. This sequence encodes CASSLKDRVVQPQHF.

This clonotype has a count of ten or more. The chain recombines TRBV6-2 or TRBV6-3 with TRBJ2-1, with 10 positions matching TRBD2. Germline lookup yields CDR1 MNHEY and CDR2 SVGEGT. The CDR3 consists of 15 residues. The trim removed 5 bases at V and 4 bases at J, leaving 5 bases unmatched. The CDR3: CASSRTSGGYNEQFF. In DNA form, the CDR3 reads TGTGCCAGCAGTCGGACTAGCGGCGGGTACAATGAGCAGTTCTTC.

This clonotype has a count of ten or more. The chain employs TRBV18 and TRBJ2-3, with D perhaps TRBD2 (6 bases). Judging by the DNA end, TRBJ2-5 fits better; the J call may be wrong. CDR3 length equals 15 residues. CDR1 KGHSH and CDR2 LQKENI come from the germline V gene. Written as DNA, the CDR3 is TGTGCCAGCTCACCACCGCCGGGAGTTTGGGAGACCCAGTACTTC. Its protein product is CASSPPPGVWETQYF.

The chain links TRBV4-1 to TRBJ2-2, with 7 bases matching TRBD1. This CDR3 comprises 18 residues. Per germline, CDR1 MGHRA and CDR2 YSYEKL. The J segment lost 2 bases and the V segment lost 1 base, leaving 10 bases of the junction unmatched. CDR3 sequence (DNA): TGCGCCAGCAGCCAAGGGTTTTGGAGACAGGGTAACACCGGGGAGCTGTTTTTT. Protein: CASSQGFWRQGNTGELFF.

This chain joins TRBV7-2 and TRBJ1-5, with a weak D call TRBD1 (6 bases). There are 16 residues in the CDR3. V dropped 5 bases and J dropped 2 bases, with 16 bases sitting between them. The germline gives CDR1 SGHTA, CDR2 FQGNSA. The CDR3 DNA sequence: TGTGCCAGCAGCCTACAGGGACCAAGGGGCAATCAGCCCCAGCATTTT. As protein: CASSLQGPRGNQPQHF.

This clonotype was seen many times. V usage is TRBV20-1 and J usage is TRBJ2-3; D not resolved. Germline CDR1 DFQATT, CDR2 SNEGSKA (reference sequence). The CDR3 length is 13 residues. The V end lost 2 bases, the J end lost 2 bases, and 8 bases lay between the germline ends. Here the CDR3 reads CSARTRTTDTQYF. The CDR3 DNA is TGCAGTGCTAGAACGCGGACCACAGATACGCAGTATTTT.

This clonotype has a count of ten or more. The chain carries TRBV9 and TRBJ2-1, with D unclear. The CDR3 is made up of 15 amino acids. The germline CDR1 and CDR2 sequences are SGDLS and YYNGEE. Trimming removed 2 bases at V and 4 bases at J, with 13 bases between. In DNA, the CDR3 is TGTGCCAGCAGCGTGTGGAACAGTGAGTACAATGAGCAGTTCTTC. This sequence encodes CASSVWNSEYNEQFF.

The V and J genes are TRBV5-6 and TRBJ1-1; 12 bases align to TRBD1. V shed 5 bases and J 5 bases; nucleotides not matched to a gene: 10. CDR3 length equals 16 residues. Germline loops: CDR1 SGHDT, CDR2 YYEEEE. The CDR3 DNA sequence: TGTGCCAGCAGTTTACCGGGACAGGGGGCATGGACTGAAGCTTTCTTT. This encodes CASSLPGQGAWTEAFF. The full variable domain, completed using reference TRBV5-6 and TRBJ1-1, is DAGVTQSPTHLIKTRGQQVTLRCSPKSGHDTVSWYQQALGQGPQFIFQYYEEEERQRGNFPDRFSGHQFPNYSSELNVNALLLGDSALYLCASSLPGQGAWTEAFFGQGTRLTVV.

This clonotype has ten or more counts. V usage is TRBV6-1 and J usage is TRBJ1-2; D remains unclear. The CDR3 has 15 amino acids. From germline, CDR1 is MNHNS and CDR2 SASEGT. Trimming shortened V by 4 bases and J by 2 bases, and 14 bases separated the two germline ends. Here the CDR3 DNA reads TGTGCCAGCAGTGGCCGGTACGGTCAAAACTATGGCTACACCTTC. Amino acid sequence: CASSGRYGQNYGYTF.

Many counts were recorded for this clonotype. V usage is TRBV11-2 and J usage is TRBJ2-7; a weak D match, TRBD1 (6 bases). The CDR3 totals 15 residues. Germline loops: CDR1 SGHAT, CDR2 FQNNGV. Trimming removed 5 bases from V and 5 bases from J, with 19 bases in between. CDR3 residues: CASSPGQPRGHEQYF. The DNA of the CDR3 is TGTGCCAGCAGCCCCGGACAGCCCCGAGGCCACGAGCAGTACTTC.

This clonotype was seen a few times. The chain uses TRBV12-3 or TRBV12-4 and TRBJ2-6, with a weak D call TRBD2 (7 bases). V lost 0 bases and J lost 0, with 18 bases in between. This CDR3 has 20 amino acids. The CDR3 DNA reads TGTGCCAGCAGTTTAGCCGGGGGGCCGACCGGAGACTCTGGGGCCAACGTCCTGACTTTC. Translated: CASSLAGGPTGDSGANVLTF.

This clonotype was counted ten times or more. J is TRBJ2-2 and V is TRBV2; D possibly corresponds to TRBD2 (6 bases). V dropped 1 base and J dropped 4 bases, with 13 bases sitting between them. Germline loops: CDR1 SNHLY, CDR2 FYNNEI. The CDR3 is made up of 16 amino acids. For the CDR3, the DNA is TGTGCCAGCAGTGAAGAGGCGGGACGACTCACCGGGGAGCTGTTTTTT. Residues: CASSEEAGRLTGELFF.

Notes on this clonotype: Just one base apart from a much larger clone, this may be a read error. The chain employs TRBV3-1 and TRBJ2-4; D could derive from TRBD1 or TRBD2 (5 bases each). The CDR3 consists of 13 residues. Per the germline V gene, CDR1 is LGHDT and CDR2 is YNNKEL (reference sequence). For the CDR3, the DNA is TGTGCCAGCGGCCATGGGGGAACAAACATTCAGTACTTC. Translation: CASGHGGTNIQYF. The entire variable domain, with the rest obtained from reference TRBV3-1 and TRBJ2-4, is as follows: DTAVSQTPKYLVTQMGNDKSIKCEQNLGHDTMYWYKQDSKKFLKIMFSYNNKELIINETVPNRFSPKSPDKAHLNLHINSLELGDSAVYFCASGHGGTNIQYFGAGTRLSVL.

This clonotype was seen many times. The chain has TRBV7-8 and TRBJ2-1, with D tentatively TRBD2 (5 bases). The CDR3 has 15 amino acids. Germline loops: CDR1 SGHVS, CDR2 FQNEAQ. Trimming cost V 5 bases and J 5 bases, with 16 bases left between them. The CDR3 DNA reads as TGTGCCAGCAGCCGCGACGGGGTAACCCACAATGAGCAGTTCTTC. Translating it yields CASSRDGVTHNEQFF.

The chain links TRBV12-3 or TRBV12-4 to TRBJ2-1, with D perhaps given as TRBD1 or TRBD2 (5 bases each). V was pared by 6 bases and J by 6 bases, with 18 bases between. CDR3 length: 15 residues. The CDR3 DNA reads TGTGCCAGCAGCCCGTTAGGCCTGGGGACCAATGAGCAGTTCTTC. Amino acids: CASSPLGLGTNEQFF.

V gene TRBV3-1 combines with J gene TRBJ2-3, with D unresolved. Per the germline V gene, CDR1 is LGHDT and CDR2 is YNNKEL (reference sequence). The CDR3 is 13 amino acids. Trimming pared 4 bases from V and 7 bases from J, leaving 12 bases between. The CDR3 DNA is TGTGCCAGCAGCCCACCATTTTCAAATACGCAGTATTTT. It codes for CASSPPFSNTQYF.

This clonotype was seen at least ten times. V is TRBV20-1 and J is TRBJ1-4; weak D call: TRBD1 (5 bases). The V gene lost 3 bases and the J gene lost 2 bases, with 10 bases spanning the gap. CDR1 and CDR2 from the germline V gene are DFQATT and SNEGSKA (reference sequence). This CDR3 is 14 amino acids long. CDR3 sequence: CSARGDGTNEKLFF. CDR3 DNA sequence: TGCAGTGCTAGGGGGGACGGGACTAATGAAAAACTGTTTTTT.

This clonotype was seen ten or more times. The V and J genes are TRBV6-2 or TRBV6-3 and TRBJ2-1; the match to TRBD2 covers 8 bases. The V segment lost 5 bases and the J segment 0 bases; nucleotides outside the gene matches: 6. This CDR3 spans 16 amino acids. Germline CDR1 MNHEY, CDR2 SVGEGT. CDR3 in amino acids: CASSEISGGSYNEQFF. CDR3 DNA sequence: TGTGCCAGCAGTGAAATAAGCGGGGGCTCCTACAATGAGCAGTTCTTC.